These 13 T cell receptor beta chains share one sample of origin, sequenced in a study of blood T cell repertoires in COVID-19. Measured with immunoSEQ multiplex PCR; TCRdb has only the in-frame clones, and not every one. This table has some 130,000 clones, about four fifths appearing once. Sequenced sample: peripheral blood. The receptors were gathered from a woman older than 75 with acute or convalescent COVID-19.

The rearrangement uses TRBV7-2 and TRBJ1-2; TRBD1 aligns across 12 bases. The V gene's germline CDR1 is SGHTA and CDR2 FQGNSA. This CDR3 has 15 amino acids. J gave up 4 bases and V 5 bases, and 5 bases lay outside the gene matches. CDR3 residues: CASSPRDRGPYGYTF. CDR3 nucleotides: TGTGCCAGCAGCCCCCGGGACAGGGGGCCCTATGGCTACACCTTC.

The chain couples TRBV28 to TRBJ2-7; TRBD2 agrees at 7 bases. This CDR3 contains 12 residues. CDR1 MDHEN and CDR2 SYDVKM come from the germline V gene. V trimming: 5 bases; J trimming: 6 bases; junction bases outside the gene matches: 4. Here the CDR3 reads CASSLSGGEQYF. The CDR3 DNA reads as TGTGCCAGCAGTCTCTCGGGGGGCGAGCAGTACTTC.

In this sample, this clone turned up once. This sequence joins TRBV2 and TRBJ2-1; 12 positions agree with TRBD2. With 6 bases clipped from V and 8 bases from J, the junction kept 11 bases outside the gene matches. CDR3 length: 16 amino acids. Per germline, CDR1 SNHLY and CDR2 FYNNEI. The CDR3 region is CASRVTPSGGAYEQFF. The CDR3 region has the DNA TGTGCCAGCAGAGTAACCCCTAGCGGGGGGGCTTATGAGCAGTTCTTC.

The chain is built from TRBV18 and TRBJ1-4; 8 nucleotides align to TRBD1. This CDR3 spans 16 amino acids. The ends lost 5 bases at V and 0 bases at J; junction bases unmatched: 5. Germline assignment: CDR1 KGHSH and CDR2 LQKENI. CDR3 residues: CASSLGQAPTNEKLFF. CDR3 DNA sequence: TGTGCCAGCTCATTGGGACAGGCACCAACTAATGAAAAACTGTTTTTT.

The chain joins TRBV7-2 to TRBJ1-2, with TRBD1 identical over 9 bases. The junction had 5 bases not matched to a gene; V was cut back by 5 bases and J by 4 bases. Germline V gene data show CDR1 as SGHTA and CDR2 as FQGNSA. The CDR3 is made up of 14 amino acids. The CDR3 sequence: CASSTQGQGYGYTF. The CDR3 DNA follows: TGTGCCAGCAGCACCCAGGGACAGGGCTATGGCTACACCTTC. Based on the CDR3 plus reference TRBV7-2 and TRBJ1-2, the full variable domain is GAGVSQSPSNKVTEKGKDVELRCDPISGHTALYWYRQSLGQGLEFLIYFQGNSAPDKSGLPSDRFSAERTGGSVSTLTIQRTQQEDSAVYLCASSTQGQGYGYTFGSGTRLTVV.

J is TRBJ1-2 and V is TRBV29-1; 7 bases align to TRBD1. V shed 4 bases, J shed 0 bases, and the junction held 8 bases outside the gene matches. The germline V gene encodes CDR1 SQVTM and CDR2 ANQGSEA. CDR3 length: 15 amino acids. In DNA, the CDR3 is TGCAGCGTTGTAGGGGGCTCTCATACTAACTATGGCTACACCTTC. It specifies CSVVGGSHTNYGYTF.

The chain joins TRBV9 to TRBJ2-2; D gene unclear. V was shortened by 6 bases and J by 6 bases, with 6 bases between the two germline ends. The CDR3 runs 11 residues. Germline loops: CDR1 SGDLS, CDR2 YYNGEE. The CDR3 loop reads CASKSSGELFF. For the CDR3, the DNA is TGTGCCAGCAAATCATCCGGGGAGCTGTTTTTT.

V usage is TRBV28 and J usage is TRBJ1-2; unclear D gene. The V and J ends lost 2 bases and 2 bases respectively, with 9 bases between them. Germline CDR1 reads MDHEN; CDR2 reads SYDVKM. The CDR3 has 14 amino acids. The CDR3 region has the DNA TGTGCCAGCAGTTTAGCCCAGGAAAACTATGGCTACACCTTC. It specifies CASSLAQENYGYTF.

This clone was seen only a few times. V gene TRBV7-2 combines with J gene TRBJ2-7, with TRBD2 identical over 13 bases. In germline, CDR1 is SGHTA, CDR2 FQGNSA. This CDR3 comprises 16 residues. V was pared by 3 bases and J by 1 base, with 3 bases of the junction left unmatched. In DNA form, the CDR3 reads TGTGCCAGCAGCTTCCTACTAGCGGGAGGGTCCTACGAGCAGTACTTC. Amino acids: CASSFLLAGGSYEQYF.

The rearrangement links TRBV30 to TRBJ1-3; 8 bases align to TRBD1. The V gene's germline CDR1 is GTSNPN and CDR2 SVGIG (reference sequence). The length of the CDR3 is 15 residues. V was clipped by 2 bases and J by 4 bases; unmatched bases: 7. CDR3 sequence reads: CAWSPRTGLGNTIYF. The DNA for the CDR3 is TGTGCCTGGAGTCCAAGGACAGGGTTAGGAAACACCATATATTTT.

The V and J genes are TRBV7-2 and TRBJ2-7, with 8 bases matching TRBD1. The CDR3 covers 14 residues. The ends lost 4 bases at V and 4 bases at J; junction bases unmatched: 6. Germline V gives CDR1 SGHTA, CDR2 FQGNSA. The DNA of the CDR3 is TGTGCCAGCAGCTCCGGGACAGGACCTTACGAGCAGTACTTC. Amino acid sequence: CASSSGTGPYEQYF.

This clone has a single count. CDR3 sequence reads: CASSFTSGRHTDTQYF. For the CDR3, the DNA is TGTGCCAGCAGCTTCACTAGCGGGAGGCACACAGATACGCAGTATTTT. The V call is TRBV7-2, the J call TRBJ2-3; 12 nucleotides match TRBD2. The germline V gene encodes CDR1 SGHTA and CDR2 FQGNSA. V was pared by 3 bases and J by 2 bases, with 3 bases of the junction left unmatched. The CDR3 spans 16 residues.

This CDR3 reads CASSYSTSSSYEQYF. In nucleotides, the CDR3 is TGTGCCAGCAGTTACTCGACTAGCAGCTCCTACGAGCAGTACTTC. The genes are TRBV6-6 and TRBJ2-7, with 7 bases identical to TRBD2. CDR3 length: 15 residues. The junction had 2 bases not matched to a gene; V was cut back by 0 bases and J by 0 bases. Germline values: CDR1 MNHNY, CDR2 SVGAGI (reference sequence).